The present TCR beta chain was sequenced within a study of T cell responses to AZD1222 COVID-19 vaccine. Regarding the study as a whole: In all cases, repertoires were sampled only after the peak T cell response. Donor demographics were predominantly white British with a female majority; clonal diversity may be underestimated. Distributed over spike, vaccine-associated CD4 TCRs predominated at 160-218 and 743-854.

Method: immunoSEQ multiplex PCR; TCRdb's copy keeps in-frame clones and lacks some. Here the sample spans approximately 15,000 clones, around 90% being singletons. This CDR3 has 15 amino acids. V lost 3 bases, J lost 2 bases, and 4 bases stayed unmatched. Germline loops: CDR1 LNHDA, CDR2 SQIVND (reference sequence). This clone was seen just once. Its matching antigen is unknown. The clonotype was recovered from an adult who received the AZD1222 COVID-19 vaccine. The chain has TRBV19 and TRBJ2-1; 7 nucleotides align to TRBD2. Specimen: peripheral blood, collected 28 days after the second AZD1222 dose. The CDR3 is CASSIWRETYNEQFF. The CDR3 nucleotides read TGTGCCAGTAGTATTTGGCGGGAGACCTACAATGAGCAGTTCTTC.